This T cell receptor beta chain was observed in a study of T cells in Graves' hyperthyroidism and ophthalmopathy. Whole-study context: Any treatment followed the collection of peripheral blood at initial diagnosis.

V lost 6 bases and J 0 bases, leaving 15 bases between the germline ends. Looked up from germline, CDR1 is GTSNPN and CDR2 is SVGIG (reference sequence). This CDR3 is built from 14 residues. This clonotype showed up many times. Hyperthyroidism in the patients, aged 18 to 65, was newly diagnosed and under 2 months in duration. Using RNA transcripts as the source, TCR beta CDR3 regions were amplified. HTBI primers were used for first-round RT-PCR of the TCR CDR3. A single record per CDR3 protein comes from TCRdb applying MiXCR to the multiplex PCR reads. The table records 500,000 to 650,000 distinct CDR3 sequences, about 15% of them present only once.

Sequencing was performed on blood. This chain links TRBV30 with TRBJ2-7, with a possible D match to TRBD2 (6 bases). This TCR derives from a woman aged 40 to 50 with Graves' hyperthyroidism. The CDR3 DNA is TGTGCCTGTCCCCGCGGACTAAACTCCTACGAGCAGTACTTC. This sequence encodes CACPRGLNSYEQYF.